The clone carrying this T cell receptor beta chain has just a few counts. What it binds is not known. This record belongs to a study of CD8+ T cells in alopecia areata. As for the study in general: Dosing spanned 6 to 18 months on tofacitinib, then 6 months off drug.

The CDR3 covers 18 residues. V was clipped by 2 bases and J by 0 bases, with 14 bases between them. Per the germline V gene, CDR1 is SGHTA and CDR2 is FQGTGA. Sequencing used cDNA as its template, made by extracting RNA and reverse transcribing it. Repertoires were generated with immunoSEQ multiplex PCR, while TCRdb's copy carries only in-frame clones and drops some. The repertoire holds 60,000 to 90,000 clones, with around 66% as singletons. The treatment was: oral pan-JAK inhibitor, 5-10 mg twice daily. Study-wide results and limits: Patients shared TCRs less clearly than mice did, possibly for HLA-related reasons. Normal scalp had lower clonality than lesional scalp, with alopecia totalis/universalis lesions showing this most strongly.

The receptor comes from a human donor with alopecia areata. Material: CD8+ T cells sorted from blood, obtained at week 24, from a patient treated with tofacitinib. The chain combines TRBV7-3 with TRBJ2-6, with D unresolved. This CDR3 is CASSLGSVRFSGANVLTF. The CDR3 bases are TGTGCCAGCAGCTTAGGTTCGGTTCGGTTCTCTGGGGCCAACGTCCTGACTTTC.